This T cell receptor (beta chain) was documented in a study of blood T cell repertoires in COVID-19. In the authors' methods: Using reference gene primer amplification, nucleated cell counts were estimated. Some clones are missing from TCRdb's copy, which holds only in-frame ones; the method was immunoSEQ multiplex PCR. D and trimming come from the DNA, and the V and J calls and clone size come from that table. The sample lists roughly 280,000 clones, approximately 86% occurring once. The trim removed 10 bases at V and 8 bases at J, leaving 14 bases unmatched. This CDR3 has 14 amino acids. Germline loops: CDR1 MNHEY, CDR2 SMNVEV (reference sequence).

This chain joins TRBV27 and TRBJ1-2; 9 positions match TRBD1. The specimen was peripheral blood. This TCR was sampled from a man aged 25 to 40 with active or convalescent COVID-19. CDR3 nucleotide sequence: TGTGCCACGGCTAGCTGGACAGGGGATATAGGCTACACCTTC. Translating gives CATASWTGDIGYTF.